This section outlines one T cell receptor (beta chain) sequence together with its context. The study drew its donors from healthy HIV-negative adults without recent acute infections or vaccinations. The study drew all its donors from Caucasian adults living in Nashville, Tennessee. CDR3 size: 15 residues. With 2 bases clipped from V and 4 bases from J, the junction kept 4 bases outside the gene matches. From germline, CDR1 is SGHTA and CDR2 FQGNSA. This record comes from a study of shared clonotypes between healthy human individuals. Authors' data handling: Junction-only immunoSEQ data arrived without quality scores, meaning filtering differed. Sequencing was performed with immunoSEQ multiplex PCR; in TCRdb, only in-frame clones are kept and a portion is missing. V and J calls and clone size are as listed in that table; D and trimming were resolved from the DNA. This sample has 2.3 million or so clones, with over 85% found just once.

The clonotype comes from a man in his late teens or twenties in good health. Some clones in this sample may be carry-over from other donors' samples. The chain combines TRBV7-2 with TRBJ2-2, with 7 bases aligning to TRBD2. Material for sequencing was naive CD4+ T cells from PBMCs. Documented subset: CD45RA+ positively selected. In DNA, the CDR3 is TGTGCCAGCAGCTTATGGACTAGGGCCACCGGGGAGCTGTTTTTT. As protein: CASSLWTRATGELFF. Together with reference TRBV7-2 and TRBJ2-2, the CDR3 gives the full variable domain: GAGVSQSPSNKVTEKGKDVELRCDPISGHTALYWYRQSLGQGLEFLIYFQGNSAPDKSGLPSDRFSAERTGGSVSTLTIQRTQQEDSAVYLCASSLWTRATGELFFGEGSRLTVL.